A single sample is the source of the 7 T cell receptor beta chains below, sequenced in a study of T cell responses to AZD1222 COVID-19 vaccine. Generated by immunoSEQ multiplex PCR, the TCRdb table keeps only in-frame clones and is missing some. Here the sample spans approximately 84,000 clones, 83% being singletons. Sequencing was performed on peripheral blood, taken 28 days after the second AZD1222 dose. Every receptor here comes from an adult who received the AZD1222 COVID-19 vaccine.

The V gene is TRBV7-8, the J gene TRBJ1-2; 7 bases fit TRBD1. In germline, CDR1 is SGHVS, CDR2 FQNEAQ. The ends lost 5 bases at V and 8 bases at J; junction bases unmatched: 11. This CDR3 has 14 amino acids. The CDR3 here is CASSPQQGQEGYTF. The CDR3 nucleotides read TGTGCCAGCAGCCCGCAACAGGGGCAGGAGGGCTACACCTTC.

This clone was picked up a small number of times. The CDR3 region has the DNA TGTGCCAGCAGTGGTCCTAGCGGGATCTCCTACGAGCAGTACTTC. Translating gives CASSGPSGISYEQYF. The chain has TRBV2 and TRBJ2-7; 9 nucleotides match TRBD2. Germline CDR1 reads SNHLY; CDR2 reads FYNNEI. CDR3 length: 15 amino acids. V shed 4 bases, J shed 0 bases, and the junction held 4 bases outside the gene matches.

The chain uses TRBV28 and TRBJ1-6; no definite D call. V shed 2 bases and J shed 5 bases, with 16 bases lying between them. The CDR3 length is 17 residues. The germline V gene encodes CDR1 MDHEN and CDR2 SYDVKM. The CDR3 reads CASSLLVLGQNNSPLHF. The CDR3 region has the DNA TGTGCCAGCAGTTTACTAGTATTGGGCCAGAATAATTCACCCCTCCACTTT.

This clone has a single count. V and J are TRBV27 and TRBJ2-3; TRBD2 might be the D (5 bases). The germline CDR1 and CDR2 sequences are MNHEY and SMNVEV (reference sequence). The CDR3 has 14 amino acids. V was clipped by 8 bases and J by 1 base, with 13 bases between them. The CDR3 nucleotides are TGTGCCAGCGGTTATTCTAGCCGCACAGATACGCAGTATTTT. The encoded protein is CASGYSSRTDTQYF.

The CDR3 reads CASSFTFLAVSYEQYF. The DNA for the CDR3 is TGTGCCAGCAGCTTTACCTTTCTAGCGGTTTCCTACGAGCAGTACTTC. The chain couples TRBV27 to TRBJ2-7; 7 nucleotides line up with TRBD2. V lost 6 bases to trimming and J lost 1 base; unmatched junction nucleotides: 12. Germline CDR1 MNHEY, CDR2 SMNVEV (reference sequence). CDR3 length equals 16 residues.

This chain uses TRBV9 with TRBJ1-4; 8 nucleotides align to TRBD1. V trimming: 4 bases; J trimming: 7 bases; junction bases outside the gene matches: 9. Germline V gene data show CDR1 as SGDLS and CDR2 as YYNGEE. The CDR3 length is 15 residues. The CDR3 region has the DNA TGTGCCAGCAGCCAAGTGACAGGGGTCGGTGAAAAACTGTTTTTT. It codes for CASSQVTGVGEKLFF.

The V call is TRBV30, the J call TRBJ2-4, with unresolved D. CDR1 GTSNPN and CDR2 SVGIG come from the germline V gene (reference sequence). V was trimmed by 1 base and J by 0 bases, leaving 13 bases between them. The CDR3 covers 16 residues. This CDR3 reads CAWSGEFFLAKNIQYF. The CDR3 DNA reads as TGTGCCTGGAGTGGGGAATTCTTTCTAGCCAAAAACATTCAGTACTTC.